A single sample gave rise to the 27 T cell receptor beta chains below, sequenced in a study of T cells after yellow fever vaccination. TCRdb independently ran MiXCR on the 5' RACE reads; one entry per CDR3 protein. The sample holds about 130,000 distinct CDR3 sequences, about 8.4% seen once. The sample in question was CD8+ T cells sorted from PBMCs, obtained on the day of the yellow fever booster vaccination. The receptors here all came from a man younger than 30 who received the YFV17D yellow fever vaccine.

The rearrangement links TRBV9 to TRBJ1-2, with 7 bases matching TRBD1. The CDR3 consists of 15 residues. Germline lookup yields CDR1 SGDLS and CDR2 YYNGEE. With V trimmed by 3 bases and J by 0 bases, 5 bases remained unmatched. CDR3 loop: CASSAGGPTNYGYTF. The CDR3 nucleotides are TGTGCCAGCAGCGCAGGGGGACCGACTAACTATGGCTACACCTTC.

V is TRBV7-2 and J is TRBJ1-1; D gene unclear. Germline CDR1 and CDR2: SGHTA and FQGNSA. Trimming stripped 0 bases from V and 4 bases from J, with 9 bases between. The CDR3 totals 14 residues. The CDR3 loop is CASSLATWGTEAFF. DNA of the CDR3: TGTGCCAGCAGCTTAGCGACTTGGGGCACTGAAGCTTTCTTT.

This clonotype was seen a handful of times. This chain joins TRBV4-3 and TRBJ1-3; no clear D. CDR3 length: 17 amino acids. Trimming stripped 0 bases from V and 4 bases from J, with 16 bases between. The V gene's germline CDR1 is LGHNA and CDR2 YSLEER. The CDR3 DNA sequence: TGCGCCAGCAGCCAAGATCGCATGCGGATCGGAGGAAACACCATATATTTT. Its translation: CASSQDRMRIGGNTIYF.

CDR3 in amino acids: CAWSVLFDRANTEAFF. DNA of the CDR3: TGTGCCTGGAGTGTATTATTTGACAGGGCCAACACTGAAGCTTTCTTT. V gene TRBV30 combines with J gene TRBJ1-1; TRBD1 matches 7 bases. The CDR3 totals 16 residues. The V gene end was trimmed by 0 bases and the J gene end by 2 bases; junction bases not matched to a gene: 9. Germline CDR1 is GTSNPN and CDR2 is SVGIG (reference sequence).

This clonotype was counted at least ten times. CDR3 nucleotides: TGTGCCAGCAGTGTAGTTTACCAAGAGACCCAGTACTTC. It encodes CASSVVYQETQYF. V usage is TRBV25-1 and J usage is TRBJ2-5, with D uncertain. CDR3 length: 13 residues. The V gene's germline CDR1 is MGHDK and CDR2 SYGVNS. Trimming shortened V by 4 bases and J by 0 bases, and 6 bases separated the two germline ends.

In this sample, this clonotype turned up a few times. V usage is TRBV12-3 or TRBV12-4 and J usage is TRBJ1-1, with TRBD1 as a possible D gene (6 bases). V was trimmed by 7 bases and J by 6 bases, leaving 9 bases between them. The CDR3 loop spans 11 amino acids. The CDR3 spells CASKTGAEAFF. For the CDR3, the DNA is TGTGCCAGCAAGACAGGTGCTGAAGCTTTCTTT.

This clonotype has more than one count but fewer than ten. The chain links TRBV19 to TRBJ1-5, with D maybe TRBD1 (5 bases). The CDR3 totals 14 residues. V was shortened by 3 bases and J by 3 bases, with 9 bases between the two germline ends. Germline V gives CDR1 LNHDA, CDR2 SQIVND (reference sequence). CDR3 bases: TGTGCCAGTAGTATGGGGCGGACCAATCAGCCCCAGCATTTT. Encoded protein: CASSMGRTNQPQHF.

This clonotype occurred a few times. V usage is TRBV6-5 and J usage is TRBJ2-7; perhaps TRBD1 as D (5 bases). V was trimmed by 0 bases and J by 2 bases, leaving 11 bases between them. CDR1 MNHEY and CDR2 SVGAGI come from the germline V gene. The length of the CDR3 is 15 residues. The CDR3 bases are TGTGCCAGCAGTTACTCGCAGGGCCGCCCCTACGAGCAGTACTTC. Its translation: CASSYSQGRPYEQYF.

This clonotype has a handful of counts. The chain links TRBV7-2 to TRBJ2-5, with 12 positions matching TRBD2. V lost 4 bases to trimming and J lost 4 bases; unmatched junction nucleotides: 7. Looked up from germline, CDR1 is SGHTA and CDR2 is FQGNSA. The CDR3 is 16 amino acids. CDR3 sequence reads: CASSSRLAGDGETQYF. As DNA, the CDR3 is TGTGCCAGCAGCTCCCGACTAGCGGGGGACGGAGAGACCCAGTACTTC.

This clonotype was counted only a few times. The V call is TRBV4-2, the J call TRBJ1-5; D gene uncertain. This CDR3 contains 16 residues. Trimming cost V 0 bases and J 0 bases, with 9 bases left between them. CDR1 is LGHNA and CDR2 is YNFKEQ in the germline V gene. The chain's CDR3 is CASSQEGGYSNQPQHF. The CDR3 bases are TGTGCCAGCAGCCAAGAGGGAGGATATAGCAATCAGCCCCAGCATTTT.

This chain's CDR3 is CASSLALGVYEQYF. The DNA for the CDR3 is TGCGCCAGCAGCTTGGCCCTAGGAGTCTACGAGCAGTACTTC. The chain couples TRBV5-1 to TRBJ2-7, with D unresolved. Between the trimmed V and J ends, which lost 0 bases and 3 bases, there was a span of 10 bases. Germline V gene sequence: CDR1 SGHRS, CDR2 YFSETQ. CDR3 length equals 14 residues.

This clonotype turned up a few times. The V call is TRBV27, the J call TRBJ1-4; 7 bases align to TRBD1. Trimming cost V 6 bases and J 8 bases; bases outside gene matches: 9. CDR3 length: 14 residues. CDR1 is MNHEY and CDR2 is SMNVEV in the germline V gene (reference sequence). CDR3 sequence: CASSRQGLREKLFF. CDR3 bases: TGTGCCAGCAGCAGACAGGGCCTCCGGGAAAAACTGTTTTTT.

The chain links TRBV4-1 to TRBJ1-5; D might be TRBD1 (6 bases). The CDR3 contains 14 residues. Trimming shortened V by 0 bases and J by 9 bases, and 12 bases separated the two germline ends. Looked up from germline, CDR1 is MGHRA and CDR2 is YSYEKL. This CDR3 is CASSQEGGRGPQHF. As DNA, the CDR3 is TGCGCCAGCAGCCAAGAGGGGGGGCGGGGGCCCCAGCATTTT.

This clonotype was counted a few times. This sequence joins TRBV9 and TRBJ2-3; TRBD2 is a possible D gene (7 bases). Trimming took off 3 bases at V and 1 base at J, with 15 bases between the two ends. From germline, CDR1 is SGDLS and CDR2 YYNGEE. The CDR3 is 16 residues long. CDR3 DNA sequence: TGTGCCAGCAGCGGATGGGGGGGGGCCGGCACAGATACGCAGTATTTT. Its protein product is CASSGWGGAGTDTQYF.

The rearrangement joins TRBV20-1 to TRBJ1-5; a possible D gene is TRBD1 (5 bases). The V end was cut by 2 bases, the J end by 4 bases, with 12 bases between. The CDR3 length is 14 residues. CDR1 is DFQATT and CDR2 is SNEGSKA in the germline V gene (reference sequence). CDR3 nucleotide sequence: TGCAGTGCTAGATCGGGGACCGGTAATCAGCCCCAGCATTTT. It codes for CSARSGTGNQPQHF.

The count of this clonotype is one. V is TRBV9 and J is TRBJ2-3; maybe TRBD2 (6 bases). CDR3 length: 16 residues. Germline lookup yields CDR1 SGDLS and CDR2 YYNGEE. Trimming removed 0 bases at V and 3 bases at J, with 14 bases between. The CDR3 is CASSVERAGRTDTQYF. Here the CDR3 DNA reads TGTGCCAGCAGCGTAGAGCGGGCCGGCCGGACAGATACGCAGTATTTT. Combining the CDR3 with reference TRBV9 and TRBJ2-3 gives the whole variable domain DSGVTQTPKHLITATGQRVTLRCSPRSGDLSVYWYQQSLDQGLQFLIQYYNGEERAKGNILERFSAQQFPDLHSELNLSSLELGDSALYFCASSVERAGRTDTQYFGPGTRLTVL.

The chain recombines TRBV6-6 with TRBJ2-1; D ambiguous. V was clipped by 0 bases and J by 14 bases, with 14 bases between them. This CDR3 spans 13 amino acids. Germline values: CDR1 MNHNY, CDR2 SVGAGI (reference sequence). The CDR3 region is CASSYSVSVLEFF. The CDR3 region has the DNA TGTGCCAGCAGTTACTCCGTATCAGTCCTCGAGTTCTTC.

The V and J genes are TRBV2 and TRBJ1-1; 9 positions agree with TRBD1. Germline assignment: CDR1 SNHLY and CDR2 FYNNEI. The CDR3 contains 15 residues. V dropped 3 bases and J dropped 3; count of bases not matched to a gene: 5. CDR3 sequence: CASSEAQGAHTEAFF. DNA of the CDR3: TGTGCCAGCAGTGAGGCACAGGGGGCACACACTGAAGCTTTCTTT. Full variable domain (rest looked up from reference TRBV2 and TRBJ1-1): EPEVTQTPSHQVTQMGQEVILRCVPISNHLYFYWYRQILGQKVEFLVSFYNNEISEKSEIFDDQFSVERPDGSNFTLKIRSTKLEDSAMYFCASSEAQGAHTEAFFGQGTRLTVV.

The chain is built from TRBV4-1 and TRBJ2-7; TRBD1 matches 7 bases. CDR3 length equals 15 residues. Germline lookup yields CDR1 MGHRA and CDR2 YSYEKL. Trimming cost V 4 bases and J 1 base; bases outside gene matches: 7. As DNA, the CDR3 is TGCGCCAGCAGCCGGACAGGAGACTTTTCCTACGAGCAGTACTTC. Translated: CASSRTGDFSYEQYF.

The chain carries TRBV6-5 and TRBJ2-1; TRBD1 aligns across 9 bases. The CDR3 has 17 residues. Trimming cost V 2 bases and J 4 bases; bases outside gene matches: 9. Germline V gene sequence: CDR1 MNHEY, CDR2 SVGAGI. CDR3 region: CASSYDTGTGYYNEQFF. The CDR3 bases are TGTGCCAGCAGTTACGATACCGGGACAGGGTATTACAATGAGCAGTTCTTC.

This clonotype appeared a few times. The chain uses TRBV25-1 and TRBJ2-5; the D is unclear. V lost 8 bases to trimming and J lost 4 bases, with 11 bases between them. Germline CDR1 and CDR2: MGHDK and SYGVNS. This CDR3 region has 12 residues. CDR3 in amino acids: CASPLIPETQYF. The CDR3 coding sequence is TGTGCCAGCCCCTTGATTCCAGAGACCCAGTACTTC.

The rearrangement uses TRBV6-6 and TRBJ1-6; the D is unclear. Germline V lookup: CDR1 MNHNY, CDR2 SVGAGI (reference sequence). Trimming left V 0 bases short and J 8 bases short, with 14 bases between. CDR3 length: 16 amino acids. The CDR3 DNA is TGTGCCAGCAGTTACTCGCGGCAGGCTTGGGATTCACCCCTCCACTTT. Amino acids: CASSYSRQAWDSPLHF.

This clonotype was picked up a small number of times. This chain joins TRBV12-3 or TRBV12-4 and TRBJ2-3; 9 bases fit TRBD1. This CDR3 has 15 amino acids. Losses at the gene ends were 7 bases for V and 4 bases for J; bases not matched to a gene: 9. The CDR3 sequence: CASTLTGGMADTQYF. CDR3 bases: TGTGCCAGCACTCTAACAGGGGGCATGGCAGATACGCAGTATTTT.

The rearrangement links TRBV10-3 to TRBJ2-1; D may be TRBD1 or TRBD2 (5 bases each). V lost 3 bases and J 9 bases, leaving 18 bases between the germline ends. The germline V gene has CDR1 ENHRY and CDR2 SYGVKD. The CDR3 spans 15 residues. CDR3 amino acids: CAISDSRGAVGEQFF. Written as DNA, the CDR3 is TGTGCCATCAGTGATTCCCGGGGCGCCGTCGGTGAGCAGTTCTTC.

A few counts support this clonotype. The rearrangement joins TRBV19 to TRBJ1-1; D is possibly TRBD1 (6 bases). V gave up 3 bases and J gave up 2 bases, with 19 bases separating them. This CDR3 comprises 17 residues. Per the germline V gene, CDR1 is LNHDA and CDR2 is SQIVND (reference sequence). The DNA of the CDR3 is TGTGCCAGTAGTATTTCGTTCAGGGGAGCGGGTAACACTGAAGCTTTCTTT. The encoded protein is CASSISFRGAGNTEAFF.

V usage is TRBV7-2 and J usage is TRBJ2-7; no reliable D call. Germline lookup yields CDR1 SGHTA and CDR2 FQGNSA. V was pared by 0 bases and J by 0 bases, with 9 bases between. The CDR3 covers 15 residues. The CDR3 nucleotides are TGTGCCAGCAGCTTAGCGGTGGGTAGCTCCTACGAGCAGTACTTC. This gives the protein CASSLAVGSSYEQYF. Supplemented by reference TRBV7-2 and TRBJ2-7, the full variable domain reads GAGVSQSPSNKVTEKGKDVELRCDPISGHTALYWYRQSLGQGLEFLIYFQGNSAPDKSGLPSDRFSAERTGGSVSTLTIQRTQQEDSAVYLCASSLAVGSSYEQYFGPGTRLTVT.

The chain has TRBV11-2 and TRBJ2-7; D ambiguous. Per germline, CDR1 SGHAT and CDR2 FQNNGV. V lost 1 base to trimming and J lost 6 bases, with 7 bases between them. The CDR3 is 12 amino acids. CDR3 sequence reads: CASSLVSGEQYF. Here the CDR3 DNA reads TGTGCCAGCAGCTTAGTCAGTGGCGAGCAGTACTTC. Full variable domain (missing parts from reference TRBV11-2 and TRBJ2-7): EAGVAQSPRYKIIEKRQSVAFWCNPISGHATLYWYQQILGQGPKLLIQFQNNGVVDDSQLPKDRFSAERLKGVDSTLKIQPAKLEDSAVYLCASSLVSGEQYFGPGTRLTVT.